Listed below are T cell receptor beta chains from one sample, sequenced in a study of somatic mutations in cytotoxic T cells in rheumatoid arthritis. Profiling relied on immunoSEQ multiplex PCR, and the TCRdb table lists in-frame clones only, not all of them. The table has about 26,000 clones, 82% seen once; the top ten hold over 4%. Material: CD8+ T cells sorted from blood. The receptors stem from a man aged 45-60 years in good health. Each CDR3 is given with its conserved first and last residue. Fields, in order: D gene, clone size, V gene, CDR3 protein. The D gene is left open where the match is weak. Clone size is not always given. Where it is, it says once, few, many or a class for expanded clones.

TRBD2	NA	TRBV30	CAWSAVKRESSYNEQFF
NA	NA	TRBV19	CASSVGHARYEQYF
TRBD1	NA	TRBV7-9	CASSALQGSGYGYTF
NA	NA	TRBV4-1	CASSQNSLINTGELFF
NA	NA	TRBV6-1	CASSVRDFDEQYF
NA	NA	TRBV4-2	CASSQGEGENTGELFF
TRBD2	few	TRBV9	CASSAAGTSFYEQYF
NA	NA	TRBV27	CATRRGTYNEQFF
TRBD2	NA	TRBV4-1	CASSQVAGAPLTEQYF
NA	NA	TRBV7-9	CASSSSGAGELFF
NA	NA	TRBV7-9	CASSLARQEDGYTF
NA	few	TRBV2	CASRGQKPRTNYGYTF
NA	NA	TRBV9	CASSSVGGNEQFF
NA	NA	TRBV7-6	CASSLGGAKNIQYF
NA	few	TRBV4-1	CASSQVEDGGYEQYF
NA	NA	TRBV28	CASGPRFRYNEQFF
TRBD1	NA	TRBV4-1	CASSHSQGDGIGYTF
NA	NA	TRBV13	CASSLEQTNTEAFF
NA	NA	TRBV2	CASSELSGPQGNTIYF
NA	NA	TRBV9	CASSVGTRLPDEQFF
TRBD1	NA	TRBV27	CASSFFLPGTGGVGTDTQYF
NA	NA	TRBV27	CASSRGSGNNQPQHF
NA	NA	TRBV11-2	CASSLGPGSYEQYF
TRBD1	NA	TRBV6-7	CASSYSGQVMNEQYF
NA	NA	TRBV27	CASKKPGRAEAFF
NA	few	TRBV10-2	CASRDGTHYGYTF
NA	few	TRBV6-5	CASSSPGSRRDGYTF
NA	NA	TRBV7-9	CASSLEEVTSTDTQYF
NA	NA	TRBV19	CASSAGQGISYEQYF
NA	once	TRBV27	CASSIQGGYEQYF
NA	once	TRBV28	CASSFGASEQYF
NA	NA	TRBV7-7	CASSFFSCPLRSRNTEAFF
NA	NA	TRBV9	CASSLTPFGMGANVLTF
TRBD2	NA	TRBV10-3	CAISVTGGVTDTQYF
NA	NA	TRBV19	CASSIIGNSNQPQHF
NA	NA	TRBV5-8	CASSQGRDYGYTF
TRBD1	NA	TRBV13	CASSGRDRGFGYTF
NA	NA	TRBV6-1	CASSEGLGAYEQYF
NA	NA	TRBV5-5	CASSLEVDTQYF
NA	NA	TRBV6-6	CARGLGTEPSYEQYF
TRBD2	few	TRBV27	CASSPRGSGSYEQYF